Listed below are T cell receptor beta chains from one sample, sequenced in a study of cytomegalovirus exposure and HLA in healthy donors. Some clones are missing from TCRdb's copy, which holds only in-frame ones; the method was immunoSEQ multiplex PCR. The ten top clones account for roughly 8%, within a sample of 70,000 to 85,000 clones. Sequenced material: PBMCs. Receptor source: a female donor in good health and CMV-seropositive. Each CDR3 is given with its conserved first and last residue. A D gene is named only where the DNA matches it firmly.

V	J	D	DNA	CDR3
TRBV6-1	TRBJ1-2	TRBD1	TGTGCCAGCAGTGCTGCGAGGGACAGGGAGGCTCCTTATGGCTACACCTTC	CASSAARDREAPYGYTF
TRBV7-2	TRBJ2-7	TRBD1	TGTGCCAGCAGCCTGACAGGGTCCCTAGTTGAGCAGTACTTC	CASSLTGSLVEQYF
TRBV18	TRBJ1-1	-	TGTGCCAGCTCGCTCATGGAGGGAGCTTTCTTT	CASSLMEGAFF
TRBV4-3	TRBJ2-1	TRBD2	TGCGCCAGCAGCCTTTTAGCGGGAGTCAACTACAATGAGCAGTTCTTC	CASSLLAGVNYNEQFF
TRBV30	TRBJ2-1	TRBD1	TGTGCCTGGGGAGGGGACAGGGCCAAAAAGCAGTTCTTC	CAWGGDRAKKQFF
TRBV7-9	TRBJ1-6	-	TGTGCCAGCAGCTCCCGCGCGGGGGGAGCTAATTCACCCCTCCACTTT	CASSSRAGGANSPLHF
TRBV29-1	TRBJ1-5	TRBD1	TGCAGCGTTGTTCAGGGGGCAGATCAGCCCCAGCATTTT	CSVVQGADQPQHF
TRBV9	TRBJ2-7	-	TGTGCCAGCAGCGTAGACAGGGCTGGCGAGCAGTACTTC	CASSVDRAGEQYF
TRBV5-3	TRBJ1-6	-	TGTGCCAGAAGCTTTTGGGGGGGGGCTCGGTCACCCCTCCACTTT	CARSFWGGARSPLHF
TRBV7-2	TRBJ2-3	TRBD2	TGTGCCAGCAGCGTAGGGGCGGGGGGGCCAAGCACAGATACGCAGTATTTT	CASSVGAGGPSTDTQYF
TRBV5-1	TRBJ1-5	TRBD1	TGCGCCAGCAGCTTGGCCCTAGAGGCCAGGGGGCGCCTATATAGCAATCAGCCCCAGCATTTT	CASSLALEARGRLYSNQPQHF
TRBV6-1	TRBJ1-5	-	TGTGCCAGCAGTGAAAATGCCGGACGGAGGAGCAATCAGCCCCAGCATTTT	CASSENAGRRSNQPQHF
TRBV29-1	TRBJ2-3	TRBD2	TGCAGCGTTCGGGGACTAGGCACAGATACGCAGTATTTT	CSVRGLGTDTQYF
TRBV29-1	TRBJ1-2	TRBD1	TGCAGCGTTCATGAAGCAGGGGGCTCTGGCTACACCTTC	CSVHEAGGSGYTF
TRBV7-8	TRBJ1-6	-	TGTGCCAGCAGCACAGGACCCTGGGACATACTCCACTTT	CASSTGPWDILHF
TRBV28	TRBJ1-5	-	TGTGCCAGCAGTTTAGGGGGGGAAAGGGCTAGTCAGCCCCAGCATTTT	CASSLGGERASQPQHF
TRBV7-9	TRBJ1-1	-	TGTGCCAGCAGCTCCATTGTCAGGGAAACTGAAGCTTTCTTT	CASSSIVRETEAFF
TRBV28	TRBJ1-2	-	TGTGCCAGCAGTTCGGAGCATGGCTACACCTTC	CASSSEHGYTF
TRBV7-2	TRBJ2-1	-	TGTGCCAGCAGCTTAGTGGGGAGAAGGGACAATGAGCAGTTCTTC	CASSLVGRRDNEQFF
TRBV4-2	TRBJ2-7	TRBD1	TGTGCCAGCAGCTATAGGACAGGGACGGGTGAGCAGTACTTC	CASSYRTGTGEQYF
TRBV5-6	TRBJ2-7	TRBD1	TGTGCCAGCAGCTTCGGGACAGGGATATACGAGCAGTACTTC	CASSFGTGIYEQYF
TRBV6-4	TRBJ1-2	-	TGTGCCAGAGAGGAGAAACCCATAACTAACTATGGCTACACCTTC	CAREEKPITNYGYTF
TRBV9	TRBJ2-5	-	TGTGCCAGCAGCGTAGCTCCCACAGGGAGAGAGACCCAGTACTTC	CASSVAPTGRETQYF
TRBV29-1	TRBJ1-2	TRBD1	TGCAGCGTTGAAGGGACAGGAAACTATGGCTACACCTTC	CSVEGTGNYGYTF
TRBV6-5	TRBJ2-7	TRBD2	TGTGCCAGCAGTTACTCTAGCGGGGTCTACGAGCAGTACTTC	CASSYSSGVYEQYF
TRBV2	TRBJ1-4	-	TGTGCCAGCAAGGACAATAATGAAAAACTGTTTTTT	CASKDNNEKLFF
TRBV27	TRBJ1-5	TRBD1	TGTGCCAGCAGTTTGGGACAGGGTCCAAATCAGCCCCAGCATTTT	CASSLGQGPNQPQHF
TRBV12-5	TRBJ2-3	-	TGTGCTAGTGGTCCAGCGGGTGGACCCACAGATACGCAGTATTTT	CASGPAGGPTDTQYF
TRBV5-1	TRBJ1-2	TRBD1	TGCGCCAGTACCCCGGGACAGGGGCCTTTGGGCTACACCTTC	CASTPGQGPLGYTF
TRBV6-5	TRBJ1-2	TRBD1	TGTGCCAGCAGTTACTCAACCAGGGGGAACTATGGCTACACCTTC	CASSYSTRGNYGYTF
TRBV5-1	TRBJ1-3	TRBD1	TGCGCCAGCAGCGATGGGGCTGGGGACAGTTTTAACACCATATATTTT	CASSDGAGDSFNTIYF
TRBV9	TRBJ2-7	TRBD2	TGTGCCAGCAGCGGTCGACTAGCGGGACTCGACGAGCAGTACTTC	CASSGRLAGLDEQYF
TRBV5-1	TRBJ1-1	-	TGCGCCAGTACACCCGGGTCAGACACTGAAGCTTTCTTT	CASTPGSDTEAFF
TRBV18	TRBJ2-6	-	TGTGCCAGCTCACCAACGGACTCGGGAGGGGCCAACGTCCTGACTTTC	CASSPTDSGGANVLTF
TRBV5-4	TRBJ2-1	-	TGTGCCAGCAGCTTGGGTTCGGCAGGGTGGGATGAGCAGTTCTTC	CASSLGSAGWDEQFF
TRBV5-8	TRBJ1-2	TRBD1	TGTGCCAGCAGAAGGGGACAGGGCGTAGAGGGCTACACCTTC	CASRRGQGVEGYTF
TRBV19	TRBJ1-4	TRBD1	TGTGCCAGTAGTCCCTCGAGGGGACAGGGGGCAACTAATGAAAAACTGTTTTTT	CASSPSRGQGATNEKLFF
TRBV28	TRBJ1-2	TRBD1	TGTGCCAGCAGTCTGGGGACAGTCTTCTATGGCTACACCTTC	CASSLGTVFYGYTF
TRBV9	TRBJ1-2	-	TGTGCCAGCAGCGTAGCTGAGGGCAGAGGCTACACCTTC	CASSVAEGRGYTF
TRBV6-4	TRBJ1-2	-	TGTGCCAGCAGTGACCGGTCGGGGATAGATGGCTACACCTTC	CASSDRSGIDGYTF
TRBV13	TRBJ1-5	-	TGTGCCAGCAGCCTAAGCAATCAGCCCCAGCATTTT	CASSLSNQPQHF
TRBV11-2	TRBJ2-1	-	TGTGCCAGCAGCTTACCCCTGTACTACAATGAGCAGTTCTTC	CASSLPLYYNEQFF
TRBV5-1	TRBJ2-7	-	TGCGCCAGCAGCTCCGGCCCTAAGACTGAGCAGTACTTC	CASSSGPKTEQYF
TRBV5-1	TRBJ2-7	-	TGCGCCAGCAGCTTGACAGGAACAGAGTTTTACGAGCAGTACTTC	CASSLTGTEFYEQYF
TRBV28	TRBJ2-2	-	TGTGCCAGCAGTTTTAGGACATTCACCGGGGAGCTGTTTTTT	CASSFRTFTGELFF
TRBV6-5	TRBJ1-1	-	TGTGCCAGCAGTTACCGGGGATACACTGAAGCTTTCTTT	CASSYRGYTEAFF
TRBV7-2	TRBJ2-1	-	TGTGCCAGCAGCTCCAGATCGTCCTCCTACAATGAGCAGTTCTTC	CASSSRSSSYNEQFF
TRBV9	TRBJ2-3	-	TGTGCCAGCAGCGTAGTTGGGACTAGCACAGATACGCAGTATTTT	CASSVVGTSTDTQYF
TRBV5-6	TRBJ2-1	-	TGTGCCAGCAGCTCCGAATACGGGACAAAGTACAATGAGCAGTTCTTC	CASSSEYGTKYNEQFF
TRBV7-2	TRBJ2-7	TRBD1	TGTGCCAGCAGCCCTCGGGACAGGGCCGTCTACGAGCAGTACTTC	CASSPRDRAVYEQYF
TRBV5-1	TRBJ2-1	TRBD2	TGCGCCAGCAATACCGTGGGCGGGAGGGCGAATGAGCAGTTCTTC	CASNTVGGRANEQFF
TRBV5-1	TRBJ2-3	-	TGCGCCAGCAGCTTGGTGGCCAGCACAGATACGCAGTATTTT	CASSLVASTDTQYF
TRBV10-1	TRBJ2-7	TRBD1	TGCGCCAGCAGTGATTACCGGGACAGGGCAGGCGAGCAGTACTTC	CASSDYRDRAGEQYF
TRBV4-3	TRBJ2-7	TRBD1	TGCGCCAGCAGCCAAGGGCTACCGGGACAGCCCTACGAGCAGTACTTC	CASSQGLPGQPYEQYF
TRBV5-6	TRBJ1-2	TRBD1	TGTGCCAGCAGCTCGGGACAGGGAGACTATGGCTACACCTTC	CASSSGQGDYGYTF